The next 7 T cell receptor beta chains were all read from a single sample in a study of human CD8 memory T cell subsets. A UMI-labeled 5' RACE approach was the method that produced the TCR beta libraries. Using the 5' RACE reads, TCRdb records one entry per CDR3 protein without DNA. The table lists about 5,100 distinct CDR3 sequences, with around two fifths in the top ten. What was sequenced was CD8+ T cells from PBMCs. All receptors derive from a human donor in good health.

This clonotype counts as large by frequency. The rearrangement uses TRBV28 and TRBJ2-7; TCRdb selects TRBD2, and the lack of DNA leaves this call unchecked. The germline V gene encodes CDR1 MDHEN and CDR2 SYDVKM. CDR3 length: 16 residues. The CDR3 sequence is CASSLSGDSGKDEQYF.

This chain links TRBV7-9 with TRBJ2-1; TCRdb returns TRBD1, unconfirmable since there is no DNA. Germline CDR1 SEHNR, CDR2 FQNEAQ (reference sequence). The CDR3 runs 13 residues. Here the CDR3 reads CASSWTMNNEQFF.

The genes are TRBV2 and TRBJ1-1; TCRdb's D call, TRBD1, is unchecked because there is no DNA. The CDR3 has 14 residues. Germline-derived CDR1 and CDR2 are SNHLY and FYNNEI. This CDR3 reads CASREDTINTEAFF.

The chain uses TRBV6-1 and TRBJ2-1; TCRdb designates TRBD2, a call that cannot be tested without DNA. Per germline, CDR1 MNHNS and CDR2 SASEGT. The CDR3 covers 15 residues. The CDR3 here is CASSELAGGADEQFF.

Frequency places this clonotype as medium-sized. The CDR3 spells CSVRQGIEAFF. The rearrangement uses TRBV29-1 and TRBJ1-1; with no DNA, the TCRdb D assignment of TRBD1 cannot be verified. Germline CDR1 is SQVTM and CDR2 is ANQGSEA. There are 11 residues in the CDR3.

This clonotype registers medium-sized by frequency. This chain connects TRBV9 to TRBJ2-7; TCRdb names TRBD2, which stays unverified in the absence of DNA. CDR3 length: 13 residues. Germline values: CDR1 SGDLS, CDR2 YYNGEE. CDR3 amino acids: CASSNPPAVEQYF.

This chain uses TRBV5-4 with TRBJ1-1. The CDR3 has 12 amino acids. Germline V lookup: CDR1 SGHNT, CDR2 YYREEE (reference sequence). CDR3 residues: CASSLVGTEAFF. Full variable domain (outside the CDR3, taken from reference TRBV5-4 and TRBJ1-1): ETGVTQSPTHLIKTRGQQVTLRCSSQSGHNTVSWYQQALGQGPQFIFQYYREEENGRGNFPPRFSGLQFPNYSSELNVNALELDDSALYLCASSLVGTEAFFGQGTRLTVV.